The rows below give T cell receptor beta chains drawn from one sample of a study of T cell responses to AZD1222 COVID-19 vaccine. The protocol was immunoSEQ multiplex PCR, while the TCRdb copy is restricted to in-frame clones and leaves out a portion. The table lists 120,000 or so clones, 75% to 90% of them singletons, with approximately 7.1% in the top ten. Sequenced here: peripheral blood, sampled 28 days after the second AZD1222 dose. The receptors come from an adult who received the AZD1222 COVID-19 vaccine. CDR3s include the opening cysteine and the closing phenylalanine or tryptophan. A D gene is named only where the DNA matches it firmly. Rows may omit the clone size; those that give it use once, few, many or a size class.

cdr3_length j_call d_call v_call clone_size cdr3_nt cdr3_aa
17 TRBJ1-5 . TRBV4-1 . TGCGCCAGCAGCCAATATTACGGGGGGTCCAGCAATCAGCCCCAGCATTTT CASSQYYGGSSNQPQHF
18 TRBJ2-1 TRBD2 TRBV9 . TGTGCCAGCAGCCCTCTTGGGGCTAGCGGGAGCTCCTACAATGAGCAGTTCTTC CASSPLGASGSSYNEQFF
13 TRBJ2-1 . TRBV5-1 . TGCGCCAGCAGCTTGTTGGTAGTAGAGGAGCAGTTCTTC CASSLLVVEEQFF
10 TRBJ2-7 . TRBV27 . TGTGCCAGGAGTCAGCTGGAGCAGTACTTC CARSQLEQYF
15 TRBJ1-2 . TRBV7-9 . TGTGCCAGCAGCTTAGCGCTGAGGGGCGACTATGGCTACACCTTC CASSLALRGDYGYTF
14 TRBJ2-7 . TRBV7-8 . TGTGCCAGCACCCCGAACAGGGTCCCCCGAGTTGAGTACTTC CASTPNRVPRVEYF
19 TRBJ1-5 . TRBV12-2 . TGTGCAAGTCGCTTTAGTGAGGGAGGACAGATCCTTACCAATCAGCCCCAGCATTTT CASRFSEGGQILTNQPQHF
16 TRBJ2-3 TRBD1 TRBV19 . TGTGCCAGTAGTATAGTTCGGGACAGTGCGGGAGATACGCAGTATTTT CASSIVRDSAGDTQYF
14 TRBJ2-7 TRBD1 TRBV5-1 . TGCGCCAGCAGCTCCGGACAGGGGGCGGACGAGCAGTACTTC CASSSGQGADEQYF
16 TRBJ2-1 . TRBV11-3 . TGTGCCAGCAGCTTAGAAGCAGCCCGGGCGGTCAATGAGCAGTTCTTC CASSLEAARAVNEQFF
13 TRBJ2-7 . TRBV11-2 once TGTGCCAGCAGCCAAGCGCAGGGTTACGAGCAGTACTTC CASSQAQGYEQYF
17 TRBJ1-1 TRBD1 TRBV3-1/TRBV3-2 . TGTGCCAGCAGCCCCGCCTTACAGGGGGCGCAAATCACTGAAGCTTTCTTT CASSPALQGAQITEAFF
13 TRBJ1-5 . TRBV11-1 . TGTGCCAGCAGCTTAGGGAGCAATCAGCCCCAGCATTTT CASSLGSNQPQHF
15 TRBJ2-7 . TRBV9 . TGTGCCAGCAGCCCCTTCGGGGGAGCTCGCGACGAGCAGTACTTC CASSPFGGARDEQYF
15 TRBJ2-7 TRBD1 TRBV6-5 . TGTGCCAGCAGTAAGAGACAGGGGGCATATTACGAGCAGTACTTC CASSKRQGAYYEQYF
18 TRBJ1-4 . TRBV4-2 once TGTGCCAGCAGCCAAGTGGGCTCGGGGGATCGAACTAATGAAAAACTGTTTTTT CASSQVGSGDRTNEKLFF
17 TRBJ2-3 TRBD2 TRBV11-3 once TGTGCCAGCAGCCGGGGACTAGCGGGATCTAGCACAGATACGCAGTATTTT CASSRGLAGSSTDTQYF
14 TRBJ2-5 . TRBV25-1 . TGTGCCAGCAGTGACAGGTTCACCCAAGAGACCCAGTACTTC CASSDRFTQETQYF
18 TRBJ2-1 . TRBV7-8 . TGTGCCAGCAGCGATCCGGGAGTTGGGGGCTTTATCTACAATGAGCAGTTCTTC CASSDPGVGGFIYNEQFF
15 TRBJ2-2 . TRBV25-1 . TGTGCCAGCAGGCGGTGGGGGGCGGACACCGGGGAGCTGTTTTTT CASRRWGADTGELFF
12 TRBJ2-1 . TRBV27 . TGTGCCAGCGGGAGGTGGGTGTCCGAGCAGTTCTTC CASGRWVSEQFF
15 TRBJ2-3 TRBD1 TRBV5-1 . TGCGCCAGCAGCCCGACAGGGGAAAGCACAGATACGCAGTATTTT CASSPTGESTDTQYF
11 TRBJ2-1 . TRBV20-1 once TGCAGTGCTAGAAGACGGGAGAGCCCCATCTTC CSARRRESPIF
15 TRBJ2-5 . TRBV3-1/TRBV3-2 . TGTGCCAGCAGCAATTCCCGGGCCTCTACGGAGACCCAGTACTTC CASSNSRASTETQYF
14 TRBJ1-2 TRBD1 TRBV28 . TGTGCCAGCAGCCAAGGGACAGGGAACTATGGCTACACCTTC CASSQGTGNYGYTF
15 TRBJ2-7 . TRBV5-3 . TGTGCCAGAAGCTTAGGGGGGAGTAGACTCTACGAGCAGTACTTC CARSLGGSRLYEQYF
15 TRBJ2-5 . TRBV7-9 . TGTGCCAGCAGCTCATCGGAGACTCCCCAAGAGACCCAGTACTTC CASSSSETPQETQYF
15 TRBJ2-3 . TRBV18 . TGTGCCAGCTCACCCGCGCCAAGTAGCACAGATACGCAGTATTTT CASSPAPSSTDTQYF
15 TRBJ1-1 TRBD1 TRBV7-9 . TGTGCCAGCAGCTTAGGGACAGGGGCGTACACTGAAGCTTTCTTT CASSLGTGAYTEAFF
15 TRBJ2-3 TRBD1 TRBV27 . TGTGCCAGCGCCCGACAGGGGCCGGCGCAGGATACGCAGTATTTT CASARQGPAQDTQYF
13 TRBJ2-7 . TRBV7-8 once TGTGCCAGCATTGAGGGTGGCTCCTACGAGCAGTACTTC CASIEGGSYEQYF
14 TRBJ2-6 TRBD1 TRBV2 . TGTGCCAGCAGGGTGGACAGGGGGGCCAACGTCCTGACTTTC CASRVDRGANVLTF
15 TRBJ2-7 TRBD2 TRBV7-6 . TGTGCCAGCAGCTTAGACCTAGCGGTAAATGACGAGCAGTACTTC CASSLDLAVNDEQYF
15 TRBJ2-7 TRBD1 TRBV9 . TGTGCCAGCAGCTCCCCTGGGACAGGGGGCTACGAGCAGTACTTC CASSSPGTGGYEQYF
13 TRBJ1-2 . TRBV6-5 . TGTGCCAGCAAGGGTATCTGGGTGTATGGCTACACCTTC CASKGIWVYGYTF
18 TRBJ2-3 TRBD2 TRBV7-9 . TGTGCCAGCAGCTTAGGGACTAGCGGGCTCCCGGGGCTAGGTACGCAGTATTTT CASSLGTSGLPGLGTQYF
14 TRBJ1-1 . TRBV3-1/TRBV3-2 . TGTGCCAGCAGCCTCAGGGTGGGGAACACTGAAGCTTTCTTT CASSLRVGNTEAFF
12 TRBJ2-4 . TRBV28 . TGTGCCACAAAGGGGCGTAGGTACATTCAGTACTTC CATKGRRYIQYF
14 TRBJ1-6 . TRBV19 . TGTGCCAGTAGTATCGGACATCGAAATTCACCCCTCCACTTT CASSIGHRNSPLHF
16 TRBJ1-5 . TRBV27 . TGTGCCAGCAGTCCCGAGGCGCAGGGCAGCAATCAGCCCCAGCATTTT CASSPEAQGSNQPQHF